The entry below gives a single T cell receptor (beta chain) sequence along with its context. Antigen: not known. Per the germline V gene, CDR1 is MNHEY and CDR2 is SVGAGI. The CDR3 length is 11 residues. The V and J ends lost 5 bases and 4 bases respectively, with 3 bases between them. The PCR used 60 Vbeta and 13 Jbeta primers. Only in-frame clones appear in the TCRdb table, and some are missing; sequencing was by immunoSEQ multiplex PCR. This table holds about 85,000 clones, roughly 80% found once. The source of the sample is a study of cytomegalovirus exposure and HLA in healthy donors. Study results and caveats: Among TCR beta chains of equal frequency, HLA-associated ones were more clonally expanded in a later analysis. TCR sequences were mostly rare, though some public TCRs occurred in many donors. Segments of the TCR beta V type were, in most cases, productive about 87% or about 30% of the time in an earlier analysis.

Each donor was nominally healthy when sampled (though unrecorded immune exposures were likely). Sample: PBMCs. V and J are TRBV6-5 and TRBJ2-1; D gene unclear. The sequence was obtained from a man aged 50 to 59 in good health and CMV-seropositive. The chain's CDR3 is CASSTYNEQFF. The CDR3 DNA follows: TGTGCCAGCAGTACATACAATGAGCAGTTCTTC.